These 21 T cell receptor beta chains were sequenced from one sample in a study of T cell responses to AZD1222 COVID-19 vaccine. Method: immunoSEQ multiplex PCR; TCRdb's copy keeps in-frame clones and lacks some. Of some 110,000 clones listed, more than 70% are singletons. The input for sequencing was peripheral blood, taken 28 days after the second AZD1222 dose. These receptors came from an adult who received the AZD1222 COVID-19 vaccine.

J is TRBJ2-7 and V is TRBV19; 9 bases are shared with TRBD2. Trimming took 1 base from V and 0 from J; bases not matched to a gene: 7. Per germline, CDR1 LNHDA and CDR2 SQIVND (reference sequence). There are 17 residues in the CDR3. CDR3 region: CASSIGASGGTSYEQYF. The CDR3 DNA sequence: TGTGCCAGTAGTATAGGGGCGAGCGGGGGGACCTCCTACGAGCAGTACTTC. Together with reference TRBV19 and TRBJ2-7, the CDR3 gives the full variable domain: DGGITQSPKYLFRKEGQNVTLSCEQNLNHDAMYWYRQDPGQGLRLIYYSQIVNDFQKGDIAEGYSVSREKKESFPLTVTSAQKNPTAFYLCASSIGASGGTSYEQYFGPGTRLTVT.

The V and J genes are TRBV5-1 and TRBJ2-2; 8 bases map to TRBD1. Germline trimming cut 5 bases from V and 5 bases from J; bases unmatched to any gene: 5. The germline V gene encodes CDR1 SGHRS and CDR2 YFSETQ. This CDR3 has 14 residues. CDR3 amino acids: CASRMDRETGELFF. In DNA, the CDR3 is TGCGCCAGCAGGATGGACAGGGAGACCGGGGAGCTGTTTTTT.

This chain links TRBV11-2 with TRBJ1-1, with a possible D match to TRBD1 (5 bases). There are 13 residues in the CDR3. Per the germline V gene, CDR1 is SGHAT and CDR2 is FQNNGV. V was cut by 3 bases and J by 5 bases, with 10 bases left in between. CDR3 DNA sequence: TGTGCCAGCAGCTTGCGGGGGGAGACTGAAGCTTTCTTT. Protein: CASSLRGETEAFF.

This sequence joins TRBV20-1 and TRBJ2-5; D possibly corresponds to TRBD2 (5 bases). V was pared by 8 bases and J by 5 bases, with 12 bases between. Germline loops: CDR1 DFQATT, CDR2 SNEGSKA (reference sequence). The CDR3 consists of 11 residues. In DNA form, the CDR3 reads TGCAGTTGGGGAGTAGGGGAGACCCAGTACTTC. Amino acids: CSWGVGETQYF.

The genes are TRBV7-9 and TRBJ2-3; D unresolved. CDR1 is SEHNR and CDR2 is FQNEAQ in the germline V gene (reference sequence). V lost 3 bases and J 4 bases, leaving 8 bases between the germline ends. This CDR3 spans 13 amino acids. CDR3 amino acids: CASSFGSADTQYF. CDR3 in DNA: TGTGCCAGCAGCTTTGGTTCTGCAGATACGCAGTATTTT.

CDR3 coding DNA: TGTGCCAGCAGTTTTGGGAGCGAAGAGACCCAGTACTTC. Amino acids: CASSFGSEETQYF. The rearrangement joins TRBV12-3 or TRBV12-4 to TRBJ2-5; tentative D call: TRBD2 (5 bases). The CDR3 spans 13 residues. Trimming cost V 3 bases and J 3 bases, with 8 bases left between them.

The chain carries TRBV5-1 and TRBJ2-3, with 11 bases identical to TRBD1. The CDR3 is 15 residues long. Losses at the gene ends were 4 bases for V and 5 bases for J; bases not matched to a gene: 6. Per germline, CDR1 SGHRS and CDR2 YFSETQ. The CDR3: CASSPGQGVEDTQYF. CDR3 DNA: TGCGCCAGCAGCCCGGGACAGGGGGTTGAAGATACGCAGTATTTT.

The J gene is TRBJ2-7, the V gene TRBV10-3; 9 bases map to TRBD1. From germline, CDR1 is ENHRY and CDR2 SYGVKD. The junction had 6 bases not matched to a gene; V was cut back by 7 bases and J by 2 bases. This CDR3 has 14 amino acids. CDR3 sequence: CAIMGGQGTYEQYF. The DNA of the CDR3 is TGTGCCATCATGGGTGGACAGGGGACCTACGAGCAGTACTTC.

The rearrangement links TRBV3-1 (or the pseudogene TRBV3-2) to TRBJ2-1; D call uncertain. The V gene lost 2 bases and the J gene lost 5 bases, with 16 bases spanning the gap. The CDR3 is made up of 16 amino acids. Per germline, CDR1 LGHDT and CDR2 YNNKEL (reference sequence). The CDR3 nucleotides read TGTGCCAGCAGCCAATCGGCGCCAGACCTAGACAATGAGCAGTTCTTC. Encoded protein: CASSQSAPDLDNEQFF.

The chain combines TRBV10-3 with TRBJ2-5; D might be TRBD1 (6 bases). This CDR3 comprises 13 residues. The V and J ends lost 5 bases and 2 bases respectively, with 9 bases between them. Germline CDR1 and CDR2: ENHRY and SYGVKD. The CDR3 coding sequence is TGTGCCATCAGTCGGACAGATCAAGAGACCCAGTACTTC. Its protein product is CAISRTDQETQYF.

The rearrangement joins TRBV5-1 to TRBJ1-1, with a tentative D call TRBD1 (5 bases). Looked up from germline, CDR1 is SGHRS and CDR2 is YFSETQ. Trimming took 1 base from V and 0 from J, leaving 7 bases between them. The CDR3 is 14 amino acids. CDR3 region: CASSLSGLNTEAFF. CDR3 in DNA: TGCGCCAGCAGCTTGTCGGGGCTGAACACTGAAGCTTTCTTT.

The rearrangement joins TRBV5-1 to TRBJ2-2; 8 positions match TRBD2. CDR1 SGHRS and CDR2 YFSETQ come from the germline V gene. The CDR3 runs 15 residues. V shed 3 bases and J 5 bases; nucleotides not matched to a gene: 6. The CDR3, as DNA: TGCGCCAGCAGCTCTACTAGCGGTACTACCGGGGAGCTGTTTTTT. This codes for CASSSTSGTTGELFF.

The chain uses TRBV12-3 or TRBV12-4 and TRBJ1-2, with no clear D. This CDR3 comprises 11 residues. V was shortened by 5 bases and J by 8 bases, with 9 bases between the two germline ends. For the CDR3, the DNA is TGTGCCAGCAGTACCGTGGGGGGCTACACCTTC. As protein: CASSTVGGYTF.

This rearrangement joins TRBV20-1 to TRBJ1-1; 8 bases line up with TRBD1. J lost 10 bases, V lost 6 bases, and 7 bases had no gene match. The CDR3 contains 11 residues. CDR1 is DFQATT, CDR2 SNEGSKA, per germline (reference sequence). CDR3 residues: CSANKDRAAFF. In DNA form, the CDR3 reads TGCAGTGCCAATAAGGACAGGGCAGCTTTCTTT.

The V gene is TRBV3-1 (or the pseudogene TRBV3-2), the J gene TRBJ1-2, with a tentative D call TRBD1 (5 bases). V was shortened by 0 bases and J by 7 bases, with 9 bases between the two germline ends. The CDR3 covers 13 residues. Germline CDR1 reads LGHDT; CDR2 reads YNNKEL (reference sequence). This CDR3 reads CASSQDSQGGYTF. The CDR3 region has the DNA TGTGCCAGCAGCCAAGATAGTCAGGGTGGCTACACCTTC.

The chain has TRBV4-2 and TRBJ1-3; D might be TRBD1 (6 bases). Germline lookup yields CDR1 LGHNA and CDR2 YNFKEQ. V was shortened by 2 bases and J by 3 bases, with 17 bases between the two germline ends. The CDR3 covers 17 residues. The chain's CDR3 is CASSQQQGEDYGNTIYF. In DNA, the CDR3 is TGTGCCAGCAGCCAACAACAGGGTGAAGATTATGGAAACACCATATATTTT.

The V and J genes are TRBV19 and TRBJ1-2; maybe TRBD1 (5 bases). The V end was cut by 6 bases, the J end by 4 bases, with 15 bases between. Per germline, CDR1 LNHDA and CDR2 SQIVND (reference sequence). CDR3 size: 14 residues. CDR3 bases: TGTGCCAGTAGCCCGGGCGGGGGATTCTATGGCTACACCTTC. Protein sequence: CASSPGGGFYGYTF. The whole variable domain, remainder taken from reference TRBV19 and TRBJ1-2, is DGGITQSPKYLFRKEGQNVTLSCEQNLNHDAMYWYRQDPGQGLRLIYYSQIVNDFQKGDIAEGYSVSREKKESFPLTVTSAQKNPTAFYLCASSPGGGFYGYTFGSGTRLTVV.

CDR3 amino acids: CASSLEPSGDNEQFF. CDR3 DNA sequence: TGTGCCAGCAGCTTGGAGCCTAGCGGGGACAATGAGCAGTTCTTC. This rearrangement joins TRBV5-4 to TRBJ2-1; TRBD2 matches 9 bases. Looked up from germline, CDR1 is SGHNT and CDR2 is YYREEE (reference sequence). Germline trimming cut 0 bases from V and 5 bases from J; bases unmatched to any gene: 3. This CDR3 spans 15 amino acids.

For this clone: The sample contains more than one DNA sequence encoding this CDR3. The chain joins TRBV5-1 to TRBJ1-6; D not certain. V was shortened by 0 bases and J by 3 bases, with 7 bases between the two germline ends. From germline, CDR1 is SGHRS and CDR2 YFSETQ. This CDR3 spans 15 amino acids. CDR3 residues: CASSLEAGYNSPLHF. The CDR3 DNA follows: TGCGCCAGCAGCTTGGAGGCCGGCTATAATTCACCCCTCCACTTT.

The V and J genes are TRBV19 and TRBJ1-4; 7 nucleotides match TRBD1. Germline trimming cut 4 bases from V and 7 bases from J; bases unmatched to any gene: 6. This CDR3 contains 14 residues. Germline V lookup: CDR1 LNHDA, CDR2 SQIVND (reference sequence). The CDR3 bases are TGTGCCAGTAGTACTCAAGGGGGCATTGAAAAACTGTTTTTT. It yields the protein CASSTQGGIEKLFF.

This CDR3 reads CASSQLVREDYGYTF. The CDR3 DNA sequence: TGTGCCAGCAGCCAATTGGTCAGGGAGGACTATGGCTACACCTTC. The V and J genes are TRBV3-1 (or the pseudogene TRBV3-2) and TRBJ1-2, with a possible D match to TRBD1 (5 bases). This CDR3 region has 15 residues. The V end was cut by 2 bases, the J end by 3 bases, with 13 bases between. Germline CDR1 is LGHDT and CDR2 is YNNKEL (reference sequence).